Each of the 32 T cell receptor beta chains below was sequenced from the same sample in a study of cytomegalovirus exposure and HLA in healthy donors. Researchers ran the PCR with 60 Vbeta and 13 Jbeta primers. Libraries were prepared by immunoSEQ multiplex PCR; TCRdb keeps only in-frame clonotypes and omits some of them. The table lists about 130,000 clones, more than 70% of them singletons, with 1% in the top ten. Sequencing used PBMCs. These receptors all come from a human donor in good health.

V and J are TRBV27 and TRBJ2-7; D unresolved. This CDR3 has 14 residues. The V gene lost 6 bases and the J gene lost 2 bases, with 14 bases spanning the gap. CDR1 is MNHEY and CDR2 is SMNVEV in the germline V gene (reference sequence). The DNA of the CDR3 is TGTGCCAGCAGCCCCTATACTGATACCTACGAGCAGTACTTC. Its translation is CASSPYTDTYEQYF.

This clone showed up just a few times. The J gene is TRBJ1-4, the V gene TRBV6-6; no firm D call. V gave up 0 bases and J gave up 0 bases, with 8 bases separating them. The CDR3 spans 16 residues. CDR1 is MNHNY and CDR2 is SVGAGI in the germline V gene (reference sequence). CDR3 in DNA: TGTGCCAGCAGTTACTCGAGGTCAGCAACTAATGAAAAACTGTTTTTT. Its protein is CASSYSRSATNEKLFF.

The chain links TRBV7-8 to TRBJ1-5, with 7 positions matching TRBD1. Germline V gives CDR1 SGHVS, CDR2 FQNEAQ. After removal of 2 bases from V and 3 bases from J, the junction contained 1 base not matched to a gene. This CDR3 has 14 residues. CDR3 coding DNA: TGTGCCAGCAGCTTAACAGGGGCCAATCAGCCCCAGCATTTT. Its protein is CASSLTGANQPQHF.

V usage is TRBV7-2 and J usage is TRBJ1-1; no firm D call. The length of the CDR3 is 13 residues. V lost 5 bases, J lost 4 bases, and 11 bases lay in between. Germline CDR1 and CDR2: SGHTA and FQGNSA. The CDR3, as DNA: TGTGCCAGCAGCGGACTGAGGGTCACTGAAGCTTTCTTT. Translation: CASSGLRVTEAFF.

V is TRBV6-5 and J is TRBJ1-2, with D possibly being TRBD1 (6 bases). This CDR3 is built from 12 residues. Trimming removed 5 bases at V and 7 bases at J, with 11 bases between. Germline V lookup: CDR1 MNHEY, CDR2 SVGAGI. The CDR3 DNA reads TGTGCCAGCAGTGAAGGGACACTTGGCTACACCTTC. Its protein is CASSEGTLGYTF.

This clone was recorded only once. V usage is TRBV18 and J usage is TRBJ2-5; 10 bases fit TRBD1. V trimming: 3 bases; J trimming: 5 bases; junction bases outside the gene matches: 9. Germline V CDR1 and CDR2: KGHSH, LQKENI. CDR3 length equals 16 residues. The CDR3 region has the DNA TGTGCCAGCTCACCTCAGAGGACAGGGGGTCGGGAGACCCAGTACTTC. It is translated as CASSPQRTGGRETQYF.

This chain connects TRBV7-2 to TRBJ1-2; the match to TRBD1 covers 9 bases. Looked up from germline, CDR1 is SGHTA and CDR2 is FQGNSA. J was trimmed by 3 bases and V by 4 bases; bases with no gene match: 3. CDR3 length: 14 amino acids. Here the CDR3 DNA reads TGTGCCAGCAGCTGGAACAGGGGGCACTATGGCTACACCTTC. This encodes CASSWNRGHYGYTF. Complete variable domain (other parts from reference TRBV7-2 and TRBJ1-2): GAGVSQSPSNKVTEKGKDVELRCDPISGHTALYWYRQSLGQGLEFLIYFQGNSAPDKSGLPSDRFSAERTGGSVSTLTIQRTQQEDSAVYLCASSWNRGHYGYTFGSGTRLTVV.

The genes are TRBV28 and TRBJ2-1, with D possibly TRBD2 on 6 matching bases. The V gene lost 3 bases and the J gene lost 15 bases, with 12 bases spanning the gap. Germline assignment: CDR1 MDHEN and CDR2 SYDVKM. This CDR3 is 11 amino acids long. The CDR3 protein is CASSFGGLWFF. DNA of the CDR3: TGTGCCAGCAGTTTTGGGGGACTGTGGTTCTTC.

This chain uses TRBV18 with TRBJ1-1, with TRBD1 as a possible D gene (6 bases). CDR3 length: 16 residues. Germline V lookup: CDR1 KGHSH, CDR2 LQKENI. V lost 3 bases, J lost 0 bases, and 14 bases lay in between. This chain's CDR3 is CASSPFPGHMNTEAFF. The CDR3 region has the DNA TGTGCCAGCTCACCTTTCCCGGGACACATGAACACTGAAGCTTTCTTT. The complete variable domain, with remaining parts taken from reference TRBV18 and TRBJ1-1, reads NAGVMQNPRHLVRRRGQEARLRCSPMKGHSHVYWYRQLPEEGLKFMVYLQKENIIDESGMPKERFSAEFPKEGPSILRIQQVVRGDSAAYFCASSPFPGHMNTEAFFGQGTRLTVV.

V usage is TRBV12-5 and J usage is TRBJ2-3; TRBD2 might be the D (6 bases). The CDR3 loop spans 17 amino acids. The ends were cut back, 1 base at V and 6 bases at J, with 20 bases in the middle. Germline CDR1 LGHNT, CDR2 FRNRAP. CDR3 sequence reads: CASGLAGRGIPGDTQYF. The CDR3 nucleotides read TGTGCTAGTGGTTTGGCTGGCCGGGGGATACCCGGGGATACGCAGTATTTT. The variable domain in full, completed from reference TRBV12-5 and TRBJ2-3, reads DARVTQTPRHKVTEMGQEVTMRCQPILGHNTVFWYRQTMMQGLELLAYFRNRAPLDDSGMPKDRFSAEMPDATLATLKIQPSEPRDSAVYFCASGLAGRGIPGDTQYFGPGTRLTVL.

The V gene is TRBV19, the J gene TRBJ1-2; possible D gene TRBD1, 6 bases. V dropped 8 bases and J dropped 7 bases, with 20 bases sitting between them. The CDR3 is 14 amino acids. Germline assignment: CDR1 LNHDA and CDR2 SQIVND (reference sequence). CDR3 amino acids: CASRPPGVLGGYTF. CDR3 DNA sequence: TGTGCCAGTCGGCCCCCAGGGGTATTGGGTGGCTACACCTTC.

The V and J genes are TRBV11-2 and TRBJ2-7, with D maybe TRBD1 (5 bases). Trimming left V 5 bases short and J 5 bases short, with 7 bases between. The CDR3 is 11 residues long. CDR1 and CDR2 (germline): SGHAT, FQNNGV. CDR3 bases: TGTGCCAGCAGCGACAGTAACGAGCAGTACTTC. This encodes CASSDSNEQYF.

This chain links TRBV27 with TRBJ2-7, with unresolved D. Looked up from germline, CDR1 is MNHEY and CDR2 is SMNVEV (reference sequence). V lost 2 bases to trimming and J lost 3 bases, with 8 bases between them. The CDR3 is made up of 13 amino acids. The CDR3 reads CASSLLPVYEQYF. The DNA of the CDR3 is TGTGCCAGCAGTTTACTACCTGTCTACGAGCAGTACTTC.

The chain links TRBV11-2 to TRBJ2-7, with 10 bases fitting TRBD1. This CDR3 comprises 13 residues. From germline, CDR1 is SGHAT and CDR2 FQNNGV. J gave up 5 bases and V 10 bases, and 8 bases lay outside the gene matches. CDR3 DNA sequence: TGTGCCATCCCCGGGACAGGGGTCCACGAGCAGTACTTC. The encoded protein is CAIPGTGVHEQYF.

The gene calls are TRBV7-2 and TRBJ2-1, with TRBD2 matching 9 bases. V lost 3 bases and J lost 9; bases outside the gene matches: 9. CDR3 length: 15 amino acids. The germline V gene has CDR1 SGHTA and CDR2 FQGNSA. CDR3 in amino acids: CASSFSRGGVVEQFF. Here the CDR3 DNA reads TGTGCCAGCAGCTTTTCGCGGGGGGGCGTGGTTGAGCAGTTCTTC.

CDR3 coding DNA: TGTGCCAGCTCACCATTGGACAGGTCGCGGAGTGATGGAAACATTCAGTACTTC. It translates to CASSPLDRSRSDGNIQYF. The chain is built from TRBV18 and TRBJ2-4, with 7 positions matching TRBD1. The CDR3 covers 18 residues. CDR1 and CDR2 (germline): KGHSH, LQKENI. Losses at the gene ends were 2 bases for V and 6 bases for J; bases not matched to a gene: 16.

The V gene is TRBV28, the J gene TRBJ2-1; D is perhaps TRBD1 (6 bases). There are 14 residues in the CDR3. Trimming removed 2 bases from V and 3 bases from J, with 8 bases in between. Germline V gene data show CDR1 as MDHEN and CDR2 as SYDVKM. The CDR3 sequence is CASSLQGFYNEQFF. CDR3 DNA sequence: TGTGCCAGCAGTTTACAGGGGTTCTACAATGAGCAGTTCTTC.

The chain recombines TRBV5-5 with TRBJ1-2, with D hard to call. Trimming removed 6 bases at V and 5 bases at J, with 11 bases between. CDR1 and CDR2 (germline): SGHKS, YYEKEE (reference sequence). The CDR3 consists of 12 residues. CDR3: CASIDGPYGYTF. The CDR3 bases are TGTGCCAGCATTGATGGCCCGTATGGCTACACCTTC.

The chain uses TRBV4-1 and TRBJ2-1; 10 nucleotides match TRBD2. With V trimmed by 1 base and J by 2 bases, 2 bases remained unmatched. The CDR3 runs to 16 residues. CDR1 and CDR2 (germline): MGHRA, YSYEKL. The chain's CDR3 is CASSQAGLAPYNEQFF. The CDR3, as DNA: TGCGCCAGCAGCCAAGCGGGACTAGCGCCCTACAATGAGCAGTTCTTC.

The rearrangement joins TRBV5-1 to TRBJ2-5; D uncertain. The CDR3 has 13 amino acids. Germline V gene data show CDR1 as SGHRS and CDR2 as YFSETQ. V was shortened by 0 bases and J by 5 bases, with 8 bases between the two germline ends. The CDR3 region is CASSLARLETQYF. In DNA, the CDR3 is TGCGCCAGCAGCTTGGCGCGGTTGGAGACCCAGTACTTC.

The V gene is TRBV28, the J gene TRBJ2-7; unclear D gene. The V gene's germline CDR1 is MDHEN and CDR2 SYDVKM. The CDR3 covers 14 residues. With 2 bases removed from V and 0 bases from J, the gap between germline ends came to 8 bases. The CDR3 region has the DNA TGTGCCAGCAGTTTAAGTGCAGTCTCCTACGAGCAGTACTTC. It translates to CASSLSAVSYEQYF.

The chain has TRBV7-3 and TRBJ1-1, with D possibly being TRBD1 (5 bases). CDR3 length: 14 amino acids. The germline V gene encodes CDR1 SGHTA and CDR2 FQGTGA. V shed 2 bases and J shed 3 bases, with 10 bases lying between them. The CDR3, as DNA: TGTGCCAGCAGCTTATGGGGGGGGGACACTGAAGCTTTCTTT. Translating gives CASSLWGGDTEAFF.

The rearrangement uses TRBV7-2 and TRBJ2-3, with D maybe TRBD2 (5 bases). The CDR3 consists of 14 residues. Trimming shortened V by 5 bases and J by 4 bases, and 13 bases separated the two germline ends. Germline V gene sequence: CDR1 SGHTA, CDR2 FQGNSA. The CDR3 loop reads CASSLGLHPDTQYF. CDR3 in DNA: TGTGCCAGCAGCCTAGGACTGCACCCAGATACGCAGTATTTT. The full variable domain, in which reference TRBV7-2 and TRBJ2-3 provide the parts outside the CDR3, is GAGVSQSPSNKVTEKGKDVELRCDPISGHTALYWYRQSLGQGLEFLIYFQGNSAPDKSGLPSDRFSAERTGGSVSTLTIQRTQQEDSAVYLCASSLGLHPDTQYFGPGTRLTVL.

This chain uses TRBV19 with TRBJ1-4; 7 bases map to TRBD1. The CDR3 has 13 amino acids. In germline, CDR1 is LNHDA, CDR2 SQIVND (reference sequence). The ends lost 9 bases at V and 3 bases at J; junction bases unmatched: 4. The CDR3 region has the DNA TGTGCCAGCCTAGACAGGGCTAATGAAAAACTGTTTTTT. Translating it yields CASLDRANEKLFF.

This clone was seen just once. CDR3 nucleotide sequence: TGTGCCAGCAGTGTAAGGGGACAGTTTGAGGGCTACACCTTC. It translates to CASSVRGQFEGYTF. The rearrangement joins TRBV6-1 to TRBJ1-2, with 7 bases lining up with TRBD1. Trimming at V came to 4 bases and at J to 8 bases, leaving 10 bases not matched to a gene. Germline V CDR1 and CDR2: MNHNS, SASEGT. The CDR3 runs 14 residues.

The rearrangement uses TRBV7-9 and TRBJ2-1; D not certain. This CDR3 contains 16 residues. V was trimmed by 5 bases and J by 0 bases, leaving 14 bases between them. Germline V gene lookup returns CDR1 SEHNR and CDR2 FQNEAQ (reference sequence). Here the CDR3 reads CASSPPHVGSYNEQFF. CDR3 DNA sequence: TGTGCCAGCAGCCCTCCCCATGTCGGCTCCTACAATGAGCAGTTCTTC.

The V and J genes are TRBV6-5 and TRBJ2-7; the D gene is possibly TRBD2 (6 bases). The CDR3 spans 13 residues. Germline CDR1 is MNHEY and CDR2 is SVGAGI. Trimming took 2 bases from V and 7 from J, leaving 12 bases between them. In nucleotides, the CDR3 is TGTGCCAGCAGTTACGCGGGGACGGGGGAGCAGTACTTC. Encoded protein: CASSYAGTGEQYF.

The genes are TRBV27 and TRBJ1-4, with D possibly being TRBD1 (5 bases). V lost 6 bases and J 7 bases, leaving 18 bases between the germline ends. CDR1 is MNHEY and CDR2 is SMNVEV in the germline V gene (reference sequence). The CDR3 totals 15 residues. The CDR3 region has the DNA TGTGCCAGCAGGTTCAACGGGGGGGAGGGTGAAAAACTGTTTTTT. Its translation: CASRFNGGEGEKLFF.

V is TRBV6-5 and J is TRBJ2-5; possibly TRBD1 for D (6 bases). The V end lost 9 bases, the J end lost 4 bases, and 12 bases lay between the germline ends. Looked up from germline, CDR1 is MNHEY and CDR2 is SVGAGI. CDR3 size: 12 residues. CDR3 loop: CASSTGTETQYF. As DNA, the CDR3 is TGTGCCAGTTCTACAGGGACAGAGACCCAGTACTTC.

This chain links TRBV11-2 with TRBJ2-2, with D tentatively TRBD1 (6 bases). V was trimmed by 5 bases and J by 3 bases, leaving 22 bases between them. Germline V gene data show CDR1 as SGHAT and CDR2 as FQNNGV. This CDR3 is 18 amino acids long. The CDR3 protein is CASSLTGSAEGDTGELFF. The CDR3 DNA sequence: TGTGCCAGCAGCCTAACAGGGTCGGCAGAGGGGGACACCGGGGAGCTGTTTTTT.

This chain links TRBV6-1 with TRBJ1-5; D remains unclear. The CDR3 has 13 residues. V was clipped by 4 bases and J by 3 bases, with 7 bases between them. CDR1 is MNHNS, CDR2 SASEGT, per germline. The CDR3 coding sequence is TGTGCCAGCAGTGTAAAGCTCAATCAGCCCCAGCATTTT. This gives the protein CASSVKLNQPQHF.

The chain combines TRBV4-1 with TRBJ1-5; 10 bases are a match to TRBD1. The CDR3 is 18 amino acids. Trimming took 0 bases from V and 6 from J; bases not matched to a gene: 11. Germline CDR1 reads MGHRA; CDR2 reads YSYEKL. The CDR3 bases are TGCGCCAGCAGCCAAGAAGGTCCCGGACAGGGGGGAGGTCAGCCCCAGCATTTT. Amino acids: CASSQEGPGQGGGQPQHF.